The sample holds one count of the clone carrying this T cell receptor beta chain. The time point is: peripheral blood 6 weeks after treatment start. Patient disease was locally advanced or metastatic urothelial carcinoma. Per patient, between 1 and 8 samples were collected at pretreatment and on-treatment time points. This specimen belongs to a study of PD-L1 blockade in urothelial cancer. At the level of the study: A median blood sample held about 150,000 T cells and tens of thousands of unique TCRs.

Using immunoSEQ multiplex PCR, the repertoire was profiled, and TCRdb retains in-frame clones only, with some absent. The repertoire holds 35,000 to 40,000 clones, approximately 86% seen once, with roughly 24% in the top ten. The trim removed 2 bases at V and 7 bases at J, leaving 9 bases unmatched. The germline V gene encodes CDR1 KGHSH and CDR2 LQKENI. CDR3 length: 15 amino acids. The chain uses TRBV18 and TRBJ1-2; 8 bases fit TRBD1. The source of this sequence is a man in his 60s with urothelial cancer. This material consisted of PBMCs, taken around atezolizumab (anti-PD-L1) treatment. CDR3 residues: CASSPTGTGPSGYTF. CDR3 coding DNA: TGTGCCAGCTCACCAACCGGGACAGGTCCTTCTGGCTACACCTTC.